Following are 18 T cell receptor beta chains from one sample sequenced in a study of monozygotic twins with inflammatory bowel disease. Using the 5' RACE reads, TCRdb records one entry per CDR3 protein without DNA. The sample includes tens of thousands of distinct CDR3 sequences. Sequenced material: blood. These receptors originate from a human donor with ulcerative colitis or Crohn's disease, or a healthy co-twin of an affected twin (not recorded which).

This chain joins TRBV10-3 and TRBJ1-4; TCRdb's D gene call, TRBD1, goes unchecked for lack of DNA. The CDR3 length is 15 residues. Per the germline V gene, CDR1 is ENHRY and CDR2 is SYGVKD. CDR3 sequence: CAISGSGQPNEKLFF.

V usage is TRBV20-1 and J usage is TRBJ2-2; no DNA is available, so the TRBD2 call from TCRdb remains unchecked. From germline, CDR1 is DFQATT and CDR2 SNEGSKA (reference sequence). The CDR3 has 16 residues. The CDR3 here is CSASALGQSGTGELFF.

The V call is TRBV27, the J call TRBJ2-7; TCRdb names TRBD2, which stays unverified in the absence of DNA. Germline V CDR1 and CDR2: MNHEY, SMNVEV (reference sequence). The CDR3 has 11 amino acids. CDR3 loop: CASSYGARQYF.

This chain joins TRBV7-2 and TRBJ2-3; the D gene TCRdb calls, TRBD1, cannot be checked with no DNA. Germline V gene lookup returns CDR1 SGHTA and CDR2 FQGNSA. The CDR3 consists of 14 residues. CDR3 region: CASSPAPYTDTQYF. Together with reference TRBV7-2 and TRBJ2-3, the CDR3 gives the full variable domain: GAGVSQSPSNKVTEKGKDVELRCDPISGHTALYWYRQSLGQGLEFLIYFQGNSAPDKSGLPSDRFSAERTGGSVSTLTIQRTQQEDSAVYLCASSPAPYTDTQYFGPGTRLTVL.

The chain employs TRBV5-6 and TRBJ1-1; TCRdb's D gene call, TRBD1, goes unchecked for lack of DNA. Germline lookup yields CDR1 SGHDT and CDR2 YYEEEE. The CDR3 loop spans 13 amino acids. The CDR3 loop reads CASSFASVAEAFF.

V and J are TRBV7-2 and TRBJ2-2; no DNA is available, so the TRBD2 call from TCRdb remains unchecked. CDR1 is SGHTA and CDR2 is FQGNSA in the germline V gene. The length of the CDR3 is 16 residues. CDR3 sequence reads: CASSLWASGGIGELFF. Full variable domain (remainder filled in from reference TRBV7-2 and TRBJ2-2): GAGVSQSPSNKVTEKGKDVELRCDPISGHTALYWYRQSLGQGLEFLIYFQGNSAPDKSGLPSDRFSAERTGGSVSTLTIQRTQQEDSAVYLCASSLWASGGIGELFFGEGSRLTVL.

The CDR3 region is CPSSNTGTWNEQFF. The V gene is TRBV7-2, the J gene TRBJ2-1; lacking DNA, the TRBD2 call made by TCRdb goes unchecked. The germline V gene has CDR1 SGHTA and CDR2 FQGNSA. The CDR3 spans 14 residues. Using reference TRBV7-2 and TRBJ2-1 for the parts outside the CDR3, the full variable domain is GAGVSQSPSNKVTEKGKDVELRCDPISGHTALYWYRQSLGQGLEFLIYFQGNSAPDKSGLPSDRFSAERTGGSVSTLTIQRTQQEDSAVYLCPSSNTGTWNEQFFGPGTRLTVL.

Here the CDR3 reads CSVETRDNQETQYF. The rearrangement uses TRBV29-1 and TRBJ2-5; no DNA is available, so the TRBD1 call from TCRdb remains unchecked. The CDR3 covers 14 residues. Germline V gene sequence: CDR1 SQVTM, CDR2 ANQGSEA.

V usage is TRBV20-1 and J usage is TRBJ2-1; TCRdb lists TRBD1, though no DNA is available to test this call. This CDR3 region has 13 residues. Germline CDR1 and CDR2: DFQATT and SNEGSKA (reference sequence). The CDR3 region is CSARGQYSRGQFF.

This sequence joins TRBV5-1 and TRBJ1-1; TCRdb selects TRBD1, and the lack of DNA leaves this call unchecked. Germline CDR1 and CDR2: SGHRS and YFSETQ. The CDR3 totals 17 residues. CDR3 protein: CASSLGRGAASNTEAFF.

The V call is TRBV5-1, the J call TRBJ2-2; without DNA, the TCRdb call of TRBD1 cannot be checked. Germline V CDR1 and CDR2: SGHRS, YFSETQ. CDR3 length: 16 amino acids. The CDR3 sequence: CASSSPQGVNTGELFF.

This chain uses TRBV6-2 or TRBV6-3 with TRBJ2-7. The CDR3 has 13 amino acids. Germline V gives CDR1 MNHEY, CDR2 SVGEGT. CDR3 in amino acids: CASRPDGLYEQYF.

The chain uses TRBV11-2 and TRBJ1-3. The CDR3 sequence is 12 residues long. CDR1 is SGHAT and CDR2 is FQNNGV in the germline V gene. The chain's CDR3 is CASRFTGNTIYF.

The J gene is TRBJ2-3, the V gene TRBV12-3 or TRBV12-4; TCRdb picks TRBD2, but there is no DNA to check that call. The CDR3 has 14 residues. The CDR3 sequence is CASSPGGGIGRRDF.

The V and J genes are TRBV12-3 or TRBV12-4 and TRBJ2-7; the TCRdb D gene call, TRBD2, has no DNA to confirm it. This CDR3 contains 14 residues. CDR3: CASRPGTSSYEQYF.

The chain combines TRBV5-1 with TRBJ1-1; TCRdb selects TRBD1, and the lack of DNA leaves this call unchecked. Germline lookup yields CDR1 SGHRS and CDR2 YFSETQ. The CDR3 has 19 amino acids. This CDR3 reads CASSPRQARRTGGSGEAFF.

The genes are TRBV4-2 and TRBJ2-1; there is no DNA to check the TCRdb D call of TRBD1. Germline CDR1 reads LGHNA; CDR2 reads YNFKEQ. This CDR3 contains 17 residues. The CDR3: CASSHLQWGQSYNEQFF.

The rearrangement links TRBV11-1 to TRBJ1-2; lacking DNA, the TRBD1 call made by TCRdb goes unchecked. CDR3 length equals 18 residues. CDR1 is SGHAT and CDR2 is FQDESV in the germline V gene (reference sequence). CDR3 amino acids: CASSPHSLTGGVWYGYTF.